These 10 T cell receptor beta chains came from one sample sequenced in a study of shared clonotypes between healthy human individuals. Sequencing used immunoSEQ multiplex PCR; TCRdb keeps in-frame clones, though not all of them. The table has approximately 2.5 million clones, roughly nine tenths seen once. Specimen: naive CD4+ T cells sorted from blood. The subset was: CD45RA+ positively selected. The origin of the receptors is a young man in good health.

In its sample, this clone was seen a few times. This same CDR3 is encoded by further DNA sequences in the sample. The J gene is TRBJ1-5, the V gene TRBV19, with 8 bases matching TRBD1. Germline values: CDR1 LNHDA, CDR2 SQIVND (reference sequence). The CDR3 covers 14 residues. Trimming removed 5 bases from V and 6 bases from J; junction bases left unmatched: 6. CDR3 amino acids: CASSLGQGGQPQHF. The CDR3 coding sequence is TGTGCCAGTAGTCTTGGACAGGGAGGTCAGCCCCAGCATTTT.

This clone was seen more than once but under ten times. The chain employs TRBV19 and TRBJ1-5; no reliable D call. Germline V gives CDR1 LNHDA, CDR2 SQIVND (reference sequence). V lost 4 bases to trimming and J lost 2 bases, with 12 bases between them. The CDR3 spans 15 residues. The CDR3 protein is CASSTGRPGNQPQHF. The CDR3 DNA reads as TGTGCCAGTAGTACGGGCAGACCTGGCAATCAGCCCCAGCATTTT.

This clone was counted once. Other DNA variants within this sample encode the same CDR3. This chain connects TRBV7-9 to TRBJ1-1, with D perhaps matching TRBD1 (5 bases). CDR3 size: 13 residues. Germline CDR1 is SEHNR and CDR2 is FQNEAQ (reference sequence). V gave up 5 bases and J gave up 1 base, with 8 bases separating them. Here the CDR3 DNA reads TGTGCCAGCAGCGCTACAGGGAACACTGAAGCTTTCTTT. This gives the protein CASSATGNTEAFF.

The rearrangement uses TRBV29-1 and TRBJ1-1, with D perhaps TRBD1 (5 bases). Per germline, CDR1 SQVTM and CDR2 ANQGSEA. The V and J ends lost 3 bases and 4 bases respectively, with 12 bases between them. The CDR3 consists of 13 residues. The CDR3 spells CSVDQGLSTEAFF. The CDR3 coding sequence is TGCAGCGTTGATCAGGGATTGAGCACTGAAGCTTTCTTT.

This chain connects TRBV10-3 to TRBJ2-3, with 10 bases lining up with TRBD2. V trimming: 5 bases; J trimming: 2 bases; junction bases outside the gene matches: 4. The germline CDR1 and CDR2 sequences are ENHRY and SYGVKD. The CDR3 covers 15 residues. This CDR3 reads CAISTAGGSTDTQYF. In nucleotides, the CDR3 is TGTGCCATCAGTACAGCGGGAGGGTCCACAGATACGCAGTATTTT.

This chain links TRBV19 with TRBJ1-5; the match to TRBD1 covers 9 bases. With V trimmed by 2 bases and J by 3 bases, 11 bases remained unmatched. CDR1 LNHDA and CDR2 SQIVND come from the germline V gene (reference sequence). The CDR3 is made up of 18 amino acids. The CDR3 DNA reads TGTGCCAGTAGTATATCCGGGACAGGGCGGATCGACAATCAGCCCCAGCATTTT. This sequence encodes CASSISGTGRIDNQPQHF.

The chain recombines TRBV6-4 with TRBJ2-1; either TRBD1 or TRBD2 may supply D (6 bases each). Trimming left V 6 bases short and J 6 bases short, with 12 bases between. Germline loops: CDR1 MRHNA, CDR2 SNTAGT. The CDR3 runs 13 residues. The CDR3 sequence: CASSPEGGNEQFF. As DNA, the CDR3 is TGTGCCAGCAGCCCAGAGGGGGGCAATGAGCAGTTCTTC.

The V call is TRBV9, the J call TRBJ1-6, with no clear D. Trimming cost V 4 bases and J 7 bases, with 9 bases left between them. The CDR3 consists of 13 residues. Per the germline V gene, CDR1 is SGDLS and CDR2 is YYNGEE. CDR3 nucleotides: TGTGCCAGCAGCACCCTCTCGAATTCACCCCTCCACTTT. This translates into CASSTLSNSPLHF.

The chain is built from TRBV19 and TRBJ2-2; 7 positions match TRBD1. Germline V gives CDR1 LNHDA, CDR2 SQIVND (reference sequence). The CDR3 is 14 amino acids. Losses at the gene ends were 9 bases for V and 1 base for J; bases not matched to a gene: 5. The CDR3 DNA sequence: TGTGCCAGGAGGGGGCCCCGGAACACCGGGGAGCTGTTTTTT. It is translated as CARRGPRNTGELFF. Full variable domain (rest looked up from reference TRBV19 and TRBJ2-2): DGGITQSPKYLFRKEGQNVTLSCEQNLNHDAMYWYRQDPGQGLRLIYYSQIVNDFQKGDIAEGYSVSREKKESFPLTVTSAQKNPTAFYLCARRGPRNTGELFFGEGSRLTVL.

The gene calls are TRBV2 and TRBJ2-7, with D possibly being TRBD1 (6 bases). This CDR3 region has 14 residues. Germline V gene data show CDR1 as SNHLY and CDR2 as FYNNEI. Trimming stripped 5 bases from V and 0 bases from J, with 11 bases between. The CDR3 sequence is CASSIDRYSYEQYF. The CDR3 DNA reads as TGTGCCAGCAGTATAGACAGGTACTCCTACGAGCAGTACTTC.